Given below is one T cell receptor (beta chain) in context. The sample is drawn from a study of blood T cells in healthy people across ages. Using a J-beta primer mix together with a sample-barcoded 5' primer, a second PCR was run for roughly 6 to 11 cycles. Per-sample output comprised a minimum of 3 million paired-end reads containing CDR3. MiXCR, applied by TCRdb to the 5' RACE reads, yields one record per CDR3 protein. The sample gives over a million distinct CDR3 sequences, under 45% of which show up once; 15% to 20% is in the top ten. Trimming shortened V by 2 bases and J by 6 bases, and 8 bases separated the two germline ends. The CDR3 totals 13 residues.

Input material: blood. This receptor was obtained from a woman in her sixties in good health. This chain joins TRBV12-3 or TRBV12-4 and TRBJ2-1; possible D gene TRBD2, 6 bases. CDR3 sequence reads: CASSLTTSNEQFF. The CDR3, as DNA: TGTGCCAGCAGTTTAACGACTAGCAATGAGCAGTTCTTC.